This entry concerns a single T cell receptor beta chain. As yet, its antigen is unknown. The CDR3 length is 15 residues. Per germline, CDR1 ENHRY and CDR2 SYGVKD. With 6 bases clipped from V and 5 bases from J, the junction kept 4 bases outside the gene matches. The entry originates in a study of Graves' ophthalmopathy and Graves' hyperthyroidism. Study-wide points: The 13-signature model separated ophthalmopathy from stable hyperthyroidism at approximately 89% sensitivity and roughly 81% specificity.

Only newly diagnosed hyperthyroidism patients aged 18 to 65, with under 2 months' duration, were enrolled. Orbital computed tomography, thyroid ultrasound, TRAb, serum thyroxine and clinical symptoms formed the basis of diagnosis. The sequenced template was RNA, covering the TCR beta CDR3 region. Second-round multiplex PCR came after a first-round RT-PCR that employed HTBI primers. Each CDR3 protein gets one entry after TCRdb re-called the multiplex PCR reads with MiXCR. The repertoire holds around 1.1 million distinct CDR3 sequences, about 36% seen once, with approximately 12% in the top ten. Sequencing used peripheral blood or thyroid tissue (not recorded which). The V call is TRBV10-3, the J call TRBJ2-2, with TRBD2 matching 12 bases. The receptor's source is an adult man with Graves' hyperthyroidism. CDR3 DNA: TGTGCCATCAGGGGACTAGCGGGTATTACCGGGGAGCTGTTTTTT. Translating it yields CAIRGLAGITGELFF.